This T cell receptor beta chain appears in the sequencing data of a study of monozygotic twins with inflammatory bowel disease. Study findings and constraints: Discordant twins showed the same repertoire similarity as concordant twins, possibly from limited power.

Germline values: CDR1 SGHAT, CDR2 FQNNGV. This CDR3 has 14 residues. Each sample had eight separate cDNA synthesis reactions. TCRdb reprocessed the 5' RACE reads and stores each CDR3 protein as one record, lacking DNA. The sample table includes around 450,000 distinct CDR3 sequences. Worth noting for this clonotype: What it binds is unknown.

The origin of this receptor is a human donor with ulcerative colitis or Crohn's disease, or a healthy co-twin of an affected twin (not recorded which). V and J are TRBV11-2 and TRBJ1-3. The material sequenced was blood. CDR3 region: CASSSLSSGNTIYF.